One and the same sample provided the 10 T cell receptor beta chains below, sequenced in a study of cytomegalovirus exposure and HLA in healthy donors. Clones were sequenced by immunoSEQ multiplex PCR, and TCRdb holds only the in-frame ones, with some missing. The table has about 140,000 clones, 88% seen once; the top ten hold 7.9%. Sequenced material: PBMCs. These receptors all come from a woman aged 18-29 years in good health and CMV-seropositive.

V gene TRBV4-2 combines with J gene TRBJ1-1; D is undetermined. The germline V gene encodes CDR1 LGHNA and CDR2 YNFKEQ. Deletions cut 1 base from V and 6 bases from J, with 15 bases between. The CDR3 is made up of 15 amino acids. CDR3 nucleotide sequence: TGTGCCAGCAGCCAAGTGGCCGGGTGGTTGGCTGAAGCTTTCTTT. It specifies CASSQVAGWLAEAFF.

This chain connects TRBV5-5 to TRBJ2-3, with unresolved D. With 0 bases removed from V and 2 bases from J, the gap between germline ends came to 7 bases. Germline CDR1 and CDR2: SGHKS and YYEKEE (reference sequence). This CDR3 is 14 amino acids long. CDR3 nucleotides: TGTGCCAGCAGCTTGGATCAGTCCACAGATACGCAGTATTTT. Translation: CASSLDQSTDTQYF. The complete variable domain, with remaining parts taken from reference TRBV5-5 and TRBJ2-3, reads DAGVTQSPTHLIKTRGQQVTLRCSPISGHKSVSWYQQVLGQGPQFIFQYYEKEERGRGNFPDRFSARQFPNYSSELNVNALLLGDSALYLCASSLDQSTDTQYFGPGTRLTVL.

The rearrangement joins TRBV27 to TRBJ1-1, with 12 bases matching TRBD1. CDR3 size: 17 residues. After removal of 4 bases from V and 5 bases from J, the junction contained 11 bases not matched to a gene. Germline assignment: CDR1 MNHEY and CDR2 SMNVEV (reference sequence). CDR3: CASSSSGTGGLRTEAFF. The CDR3 coding sequence is TGTGCCAGCAGTTCCTCCGGGACAGGGGGCTTGAGAACTGAAGCTTTCTTT.

The chain combines TRBV6-1 with TRBJ2-7, with 12 bases fitting TRBD2. CDR1 and CDR2 from the germline V gene are MNHNS and SASEGT. The CDR3 totals 14 residues. V shed 7 bases and J 5 bases; nucleotides not matched to a gene: 6. Written as DNA, the CDR3 is TGTGCCAGCACCCTAGCGGGGGGGCCTAACGAGCAGTACTTC. This codes for CASTLAGGPNEQYF.

This chain joins TRBV4-3 and TRBJ2-7, with 7 positions matching TRBD2. Germline trimming cut 4 bases from V and 2 bases from J; bases unmatched to any gene: 14. Per germline, CDR1 LGHNA and CDR2 YSLEER. The CDR3 spans 17 residues. The CDR3 DNA reads TGCGCCAGCAGCCCAGGAGGGATAAGGGACTACACCTACGAGCAGTACTTC. The encoded protein is CASSPGGIRDYTYEQYF.

The rearrangement uses TRBV5-6 and TRBJ2-2; 7 nucleotides match TRBD1. V lost 3 bases, J lost 4 bases, and 6 bases stayed unmatched. Germline loops: CDR1 SGHDT, CDR2 YYEEEE. The CDR3 consists of 15 residues. CDR3 residues: CASSWGTVRTGELFF. Here the CDR3 DNA reads TGTGCCAGCAGCTGGGGGACAGTACGCACCGGGGAGCTGTTTTTT.

This clone was seen a single time. The rearrangement links TRBV4-1 to TRBJ2-1, with TRBD2 matching 7 bases. Germline V lookup: CDR1 MGHRA, CDR2 YSYEKL. This CDR3 is built from 16 residues. The junction had 7 bases not matched to a gene; V was cut back by 1 base and J by 4 bases. The DNA of the CDR3 is TGCGCCAGCAGCCAAGGGCCCACTAGCGAATACAATGAGCAGTTCTTC. Translation gives CASSQGPTSEYNEQFF.

J is TRBJ2-2 and V is TRBV9; possible D gene TRBD1, 6 bases. In germline, CDR1 is SGDLS, CDR2 YYNGEE. The CDR3 runs to 16 residues. The V gene lost 0 bases and the J gene lost 6 bases, with 15 bases spanning the gap. CDR3 protein: CASSVADWTVAGELFF. CDR3 in DNA: TGTGCCAGCAGCGTAGCAGATTGGACAGTCGCCGGGGAGCTGTTTTTT. Based on the CDR3 plus reference TRBV9 and TRBJ2-2, the full variable domain is DSGVTQTPKHLITATGQRVTLRCSPRSGDLSVYWYQQSLDQGLQFLIQYYNGEERAKGNILERFSAQQFPDLHSELNLSSLELGDSALYFCASSVADWTVAGELFFGEGSRLTVL.

This rearrangement joins TRBV4-1 to TRBJ2-1, with 14 bases matching TRBD2. CDR3 length: 18 amino acids. Germline CDR1 reads MGHRA; CDR2 reads YSYEKL. The ends lost 4 bases at V and 2 bases at J; junction bases unmatched: 7. The CDR3 region has the DNA TGCGCCAGCAGCCTAGATGAGACTAGCGGGGGGGCCTACAATGAGCAGTTCTTC. This codes for CASSLDETSGGAYNEQFF.

CDR3 nucleotide sequence: TGTGCCAGCTCACCCCTTATCGCGGGGACCAACACTGAAGCTTTCTTT. Protein: CASSPLIAGTNTEAFF. This rearrangement joins TRBV18 to TRBJ1-1; D is possibly TRBD1 (5 bases). Trimming cost V 3 bases and J 2 bases, with 16 bases left between them. Germline assignment: CDR1 KGHSH and CDR2 LQKENI. The CDR3 is 16 residues long.